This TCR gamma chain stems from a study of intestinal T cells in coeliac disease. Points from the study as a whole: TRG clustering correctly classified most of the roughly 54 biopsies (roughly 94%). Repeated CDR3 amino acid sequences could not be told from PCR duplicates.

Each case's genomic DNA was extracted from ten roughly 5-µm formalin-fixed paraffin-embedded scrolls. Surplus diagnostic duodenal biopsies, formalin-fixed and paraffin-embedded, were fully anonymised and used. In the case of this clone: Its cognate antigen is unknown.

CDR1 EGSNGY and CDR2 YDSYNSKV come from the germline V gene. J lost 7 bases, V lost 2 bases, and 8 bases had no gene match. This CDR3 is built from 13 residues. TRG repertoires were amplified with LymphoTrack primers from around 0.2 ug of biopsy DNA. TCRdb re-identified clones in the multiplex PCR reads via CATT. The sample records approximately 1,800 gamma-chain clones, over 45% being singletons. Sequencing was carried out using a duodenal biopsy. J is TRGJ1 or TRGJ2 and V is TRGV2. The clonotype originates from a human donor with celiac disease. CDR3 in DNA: TGTGCCACCTGGGACGTCCTCAGATATAAGAAACTCTTT. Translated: CATWDVLRYKKLF.